This T cell receptor (beta chain) derives from a study of beta chain features in type 1 diabetes. The investigators reverse transcribed all of the isolated RNA, so they sequenced expressed TCRB transcripts. Clones were read by immunoSEQ multiplex PCR, and TCRdb kept only the in-frame ones, dropping some. The sample yields 150,000 to 190,000 clones, about 9.3% seen once. Findings of the study overall: All four CD4+ subsets of Type 1 diabetes patients contained TCRB CDR3s that were moderately but significantly shorter.

Each of the CD4+ naive, central memory, regulatory and stem cell-like memory populations was sorted via CD45RO/CCR7/CD25/CD127/CD95/CD27. V was cut by 1 base and J by 5 bases, with 4 bases left in between. CDR3 length: 11 residues. The germline V gene has CDR1 DFQATT and CDR2 SNEGSKA (reference sequence). With regard to this clone: The antigen is not known.

The V gene is TRBV20-1, the J gene TRBJ2-3; D remains ambiguous. The source material was central memory CD4+ T cells from blood. The sequence was collected from a man younger than 40 with type 1 diabetes. CDR3 protein: CSARAQDTQYF. The DNA of the CDR3 is TGCAGTGCTAGAGCCCAAGATACGCAGTATTTT.